The T cell receptor (beta chain) described here comes from a study of blood T cells in healthy people across ages. The CDR3 extends over 15 amino acids. Germline V gene lookup returns CDR1 SGHAT and CDR2 FQNNGV. The junction had 11 bases not matched to a gene; V was cut back by 6 bases and J by 6 bases. With a J-beta primer mix and a sample-barcoded 5' primer, a second PCR ran 7 to 11 cycles. A single record per CDR3 protein comes from TCRdb applying MiXCR to the 5' RACE reads. Of fewer than 700,000 distinct CDR3 sequences in the sample, around half were seen once. What was sequenced was blood. The chain uses TRBV11-2 and TRBJ2-3, with TRBD2 matching over 8 bases. This sequence was found in a man at least 80 years old in good health. The CDR3 protein is CASRSGGARVDTQYF. The CDR3 bases are TGTGCCAGCAGATCCGGGGGGGCCCGGGTTGATACGCAGTATTTT.